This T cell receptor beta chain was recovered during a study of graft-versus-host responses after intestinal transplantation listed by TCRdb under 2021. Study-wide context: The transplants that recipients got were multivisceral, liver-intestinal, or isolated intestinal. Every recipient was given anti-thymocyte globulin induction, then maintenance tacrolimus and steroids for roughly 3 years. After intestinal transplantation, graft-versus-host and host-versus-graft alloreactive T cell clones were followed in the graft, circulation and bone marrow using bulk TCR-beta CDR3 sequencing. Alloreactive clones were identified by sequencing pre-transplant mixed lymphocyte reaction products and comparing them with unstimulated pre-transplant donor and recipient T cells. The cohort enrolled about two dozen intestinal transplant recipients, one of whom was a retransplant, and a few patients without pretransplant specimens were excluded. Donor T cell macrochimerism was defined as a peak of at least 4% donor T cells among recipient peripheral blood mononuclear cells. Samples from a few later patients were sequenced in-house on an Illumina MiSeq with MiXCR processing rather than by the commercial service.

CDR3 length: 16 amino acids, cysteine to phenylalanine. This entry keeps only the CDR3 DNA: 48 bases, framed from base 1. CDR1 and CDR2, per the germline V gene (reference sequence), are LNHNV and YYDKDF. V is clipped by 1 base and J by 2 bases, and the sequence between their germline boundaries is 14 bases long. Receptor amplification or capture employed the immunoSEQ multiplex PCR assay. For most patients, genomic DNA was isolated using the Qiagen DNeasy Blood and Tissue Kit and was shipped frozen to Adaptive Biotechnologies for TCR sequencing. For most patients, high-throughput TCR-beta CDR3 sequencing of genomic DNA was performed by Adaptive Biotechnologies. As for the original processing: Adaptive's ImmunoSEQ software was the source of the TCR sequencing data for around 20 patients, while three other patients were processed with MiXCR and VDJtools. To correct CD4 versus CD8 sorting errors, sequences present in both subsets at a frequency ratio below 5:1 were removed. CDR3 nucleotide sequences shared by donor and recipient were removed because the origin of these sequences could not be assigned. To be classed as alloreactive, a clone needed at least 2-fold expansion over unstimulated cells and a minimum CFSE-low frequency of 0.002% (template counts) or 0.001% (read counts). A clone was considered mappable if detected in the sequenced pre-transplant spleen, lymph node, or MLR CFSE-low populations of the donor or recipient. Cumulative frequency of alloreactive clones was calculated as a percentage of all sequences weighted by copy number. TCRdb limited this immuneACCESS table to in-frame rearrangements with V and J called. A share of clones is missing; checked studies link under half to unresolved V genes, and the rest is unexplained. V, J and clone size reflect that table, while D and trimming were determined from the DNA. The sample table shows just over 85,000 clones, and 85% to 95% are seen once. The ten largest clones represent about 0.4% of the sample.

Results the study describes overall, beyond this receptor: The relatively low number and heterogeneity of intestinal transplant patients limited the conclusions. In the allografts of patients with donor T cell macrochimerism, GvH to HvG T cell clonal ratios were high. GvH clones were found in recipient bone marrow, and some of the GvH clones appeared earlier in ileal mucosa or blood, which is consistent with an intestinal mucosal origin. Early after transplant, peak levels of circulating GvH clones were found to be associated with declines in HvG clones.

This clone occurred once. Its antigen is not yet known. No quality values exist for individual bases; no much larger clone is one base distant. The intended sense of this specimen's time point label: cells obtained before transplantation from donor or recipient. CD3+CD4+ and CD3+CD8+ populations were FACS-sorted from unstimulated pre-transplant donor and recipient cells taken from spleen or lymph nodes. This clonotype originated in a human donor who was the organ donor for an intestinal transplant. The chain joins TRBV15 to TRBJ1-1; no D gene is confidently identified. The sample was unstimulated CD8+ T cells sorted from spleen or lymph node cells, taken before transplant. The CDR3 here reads CATSRGEYPLNTEAFF. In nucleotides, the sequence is TGTGCCACCAGCAGAGGAGAATACCCCCTCAACACTGAAGCTTTCTTT.